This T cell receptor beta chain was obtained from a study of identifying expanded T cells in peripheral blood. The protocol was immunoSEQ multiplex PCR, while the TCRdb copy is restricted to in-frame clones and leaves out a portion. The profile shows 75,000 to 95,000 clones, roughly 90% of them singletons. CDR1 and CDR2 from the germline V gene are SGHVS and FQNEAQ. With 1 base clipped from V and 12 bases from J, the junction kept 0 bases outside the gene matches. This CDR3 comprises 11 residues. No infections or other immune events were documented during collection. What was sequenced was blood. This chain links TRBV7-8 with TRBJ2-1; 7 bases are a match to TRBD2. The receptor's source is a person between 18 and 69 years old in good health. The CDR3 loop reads CASSLGGGQFF. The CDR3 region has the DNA TGTGCCAGCAGCTTAGGGGGGGGGCAGTTCTTC.